The TCR beta chain described here comes from a study of read filtering for tumor transcriptome and immune sequencing. The ends lost 5 bases at V and 6 bases at J; junction bases unmatched: 5. CDR3 size: 13 residues. Molecular barcoded adaptors covering alpha/delta and beta/gamma chains were used on approximately 400 ng RNA. Each CDR3 protein is one row after TCRdb ran MiXCR on the reads. The table lists 75,000 to 95,000 distinct CDR3 sequences, about 22% of them singletons. This clonotype was recorded at least ten times. This sequence originates from a donor at least 40 years old with multiple myeloma. The material sequenced was a population of CD138-negative cells sorted from bone marrow. The chain links TRBV12-3 or TRBV12-4 to TRBJ2-3, with 7 bases that match TRBD2. CDR3 amino acids: CASSLTSADTQYF. CDR3 DNA: TGTGCCAGCAGTCTAACTAGCGCCGATACGCAGTATTTT.